Below are 6 T cell receptor beta chains sequenced from a single sample in a study of CD8+CD57+ T cells in acquired aplastic anemia. Genomic DNA provided the template from which TCR beta VDJ and CDR3 profiles were obtained. One entry per CDR3 protein, called by TCRdb with MiXCR from the reads. The sample has around 290,000 distinct CDR3 sequences; about three fifths are singletons. Patients included in sequencing had previously demonstrated CD8+CD57+ cell expansion by flow cytometry. Sequenced: sorted CD4+, CD8+, or CD8+CD57+ T cells (not recorded which) from PBMCs. The receptors stem from a human donor with aplastic anemia.

CDR3 residues: CASSFQRGRQETQYF. The DNA for the CDR3 is TGTGCCAGCAGCTTCCAGCGGGGGAGGCAAGAGACCCAGTACTTC. The V and J genes are TRBV7-7 and TRBJ2-5; 8 bases match TRBD2. Germline CDR1 SSHAT, CDR2 FNYEAQ (reference sequence). V lost 3 bases to trimming and J lost 2 bases; unmatched junction nucleotides: 5. The CDR3 covers 15 residues.

Concerning this clonotype: Germline and junction disagree at one end, which may indicate a read error. This chain uses TRBV9 with TRBJ2-1, with D maybe TRBD2 (6 bases). The CDR3 sequence is 14 residues long. The V gene's germline CDR1 is SGDLS and CDR2 YYNGEE. The CDR3 DNA reads TGTGCCAGCACCCTTGGGAGGACTTACAATGAGCAGTCCTTC. Translation gives CASTLGRTYNEQSF.

This chain links TRBV7-9 with TRBJ1-2; D uncertain. CDR1 is SEHNR, CDR2 FQNEAQ, per germline (reference sequence). Trimming cost V 6 bases and J 8 bases, with 13 bases left between them. The CDR3 has 12 amino acids. This chain's CDR3 is CASRTDVAGYTF. In nucleotides, the CDR3 is TGTGCCAGCAGGACCGACGTGGCAGGCTACACCTTC.

Ten or more counts support this clonotype. The chain recombines TRBV20-1 with TRBJ2-6; D unresolved. Trimming took off 6 bases at V and 0 bases at J, with 12 bases between the two ends. The germline CDR1 and CDR2 sequences are DFQATT and SNEGSKA (reference sequence). The CDR3 is 15 residues long. The CDR3 loop reads CSASSQSSGANVLTF. Written as DNA, the CDR3 is TGCAGTGCGAGCTCACAGAGCTCTGGGGCCAACGTCCTGACTTTC.

This clonotype appeared many times. V gene TRBV5-5 combines with J gene TRBJ2-7; the D is unclear. Germline CDR1 reads SGHKS; CDR2 reads YYEKEE (reference sequence). The V end was cut by 0 bases, the J end by 4 bases, with 8 bases between. The CDR3 is 13 residues long. As DNA, the CDR3 is TGTGCCAGCAGCTTGGCCGGTGTTTACGAGCAGTACTTC. This sequence encodes CASSLAGVYEQYF. Based on the CDR3 plus reference TRBV5-5 and TRBJ2-7, the full variable domain is DAGVTQSPTHLIKTRGQQVTLRCSPISGHKSVSWYQQVLGQGPQFIFQYYEKEERGRGNFPDRFSARQFPNYSSELNVNALLLGDSALYLCASSLAGVYEQYFGPGTRLTVT.

V and J are TRBV5-6 and TRBJ1-1; D call uncertain. CDR3 size: 15 residues. Germline loops: CDR1 SGHDT, CDR2 YYEEEE. V dropped 0 bases and J dropped 1 base, with 10 bases sitting between them. The CDR3 DNA sequence: TGTGCCAGCAGCTTGGCCTTGATGAAGAACACTGAAGCTTTCTTT. Translation: CASSLALMKNTEAFF.